One TCR beta chain is described in this entry. Antigen specificity is unknown. This sample stems from a study of T cell repertoires in cytomegalovirus infection. Study-level background: HLA-B-restricted CMV epitopes that are well studied, plus recently identified HLA-C-restricted ones, were used by the study. Public TCR beta signatures were indicative of both CMV infection and a matching HLA type.

Overall study results and limits: Cumulative public TCR beta family frequency identified carriers of CMV plus the relevant HLA. HLA-C-restricted TCR beta clonotypes specific for CMV led the ex vivo response.

TCRdb fed the reads into MiXCR, producing one record per CDR3 protein. The profile shows roughly 68,000 distinct CDR3 sequences, 20% to 25% of them singletons. Germline loops: CDR1 SEHNR, CDR2 FQNEAQ (reference sequence). After removal of 5 bases from V and 5 bases from J, the junction contained 9 bases not matched to a gene. This CDR3 spans 15 amino acids. The receptor comes from a human donor in good health (CMV status not recorded). Some clones in this sample may be carry-over from other donors' samples. The sequenced sample was CD8+ T cells from cultured PBMCs, obtained from culture after CMV antigen stimulation. J is TRBJ1-1 and V is TRBV7-9; 9 nucleotides agree with TRBD1. DNA of the CDR3: TGTGCCAGCAGCCTTATCACAGGGGGCGAGACTGAAGCTTTCTTT. It codes for CASSLITGGETEAFF.